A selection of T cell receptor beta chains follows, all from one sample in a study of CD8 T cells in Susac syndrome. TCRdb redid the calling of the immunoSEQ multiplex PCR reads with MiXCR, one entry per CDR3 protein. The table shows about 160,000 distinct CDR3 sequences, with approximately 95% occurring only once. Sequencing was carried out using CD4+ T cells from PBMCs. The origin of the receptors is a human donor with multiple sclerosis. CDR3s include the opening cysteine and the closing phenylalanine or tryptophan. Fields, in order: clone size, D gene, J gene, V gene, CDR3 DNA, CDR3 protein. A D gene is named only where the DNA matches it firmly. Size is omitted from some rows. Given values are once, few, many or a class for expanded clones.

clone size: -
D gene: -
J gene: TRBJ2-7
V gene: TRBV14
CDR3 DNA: TGTGCCAGCAGCCTCCAGATTTCTAGCTATAAGCAGTACTTC
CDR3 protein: CASSLQISSYKQYF

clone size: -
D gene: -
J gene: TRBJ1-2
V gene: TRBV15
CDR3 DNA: TGTGCCACCAGCAGAGTTCGACAGCTGATGATGGTGGGCTATGGCTACACCTTC
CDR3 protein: CATSRVRQLMMVGYGYTF

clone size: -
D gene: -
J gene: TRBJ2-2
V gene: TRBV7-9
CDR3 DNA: TGTGCCAGCTCGGACGTGAACGGGGAGCTGTTTTTT
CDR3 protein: CASSDVNGELFF

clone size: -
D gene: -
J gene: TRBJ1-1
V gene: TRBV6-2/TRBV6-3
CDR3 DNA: TGTGCCAGCACTCCCGCTTGGGTTTCTGAAGCTTTCTTT
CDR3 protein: CASTPAWVSEAFF

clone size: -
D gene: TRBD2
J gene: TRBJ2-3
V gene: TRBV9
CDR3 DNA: TGTGCCAGCAGCGGCCCTAGCGGAACCACAGATACGCAGTATTTT
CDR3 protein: CASSGPSGTTDTQYF

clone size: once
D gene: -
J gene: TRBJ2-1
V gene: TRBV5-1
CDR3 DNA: TGCGCCAGCAGCTTGACTAGCTCCTACAATGAGCAGTTCTTC
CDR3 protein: CASSLTSSYNEQFF

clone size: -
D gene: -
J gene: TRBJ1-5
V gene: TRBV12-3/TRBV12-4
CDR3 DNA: TGTGCCAGCAGAGGGGGGTTCAATCAGCCCCAGCATTTT
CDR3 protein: CASRGGFNQPQHF

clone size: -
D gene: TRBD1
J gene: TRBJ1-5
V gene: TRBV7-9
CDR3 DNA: TGTGCCAGCAGCCAGGGGGACAGGTCCCAGCATTTT
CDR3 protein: CASSQGDRSQHF

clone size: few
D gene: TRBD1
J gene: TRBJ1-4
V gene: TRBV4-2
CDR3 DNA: TGTGCCAGCAGCCAAGATGGGACAGGGGGTGAAAAACTGTTTTTT
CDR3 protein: CASSQDGTGGEKLFF

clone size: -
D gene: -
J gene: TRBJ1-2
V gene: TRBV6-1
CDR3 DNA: TGTGCCAGCGGGCTCAGGGGCCTCCCTTCTCTCTATGGCTACACCTTC
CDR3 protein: CASGLRGLPSLYGYTF

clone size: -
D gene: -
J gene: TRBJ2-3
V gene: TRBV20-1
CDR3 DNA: TGCAGTGCTAGAGAAGGCACAGATACGCAGTATTTT
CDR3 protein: CSAREGTDTQYF

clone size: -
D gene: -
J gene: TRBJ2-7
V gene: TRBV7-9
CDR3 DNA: TGTGCCAGCAGGGGAAGCTCCTACGAGCAGTACTTC
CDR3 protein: CASRGSSYEQYF

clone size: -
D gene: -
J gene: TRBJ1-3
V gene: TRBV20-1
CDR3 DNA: TGCAGTGTTCGACTCTCTGGAAACACCATATATTTT
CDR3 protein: CSVRLSGNTIYF

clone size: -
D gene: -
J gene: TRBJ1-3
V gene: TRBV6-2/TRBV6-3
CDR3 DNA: TGTGCCAGCAGTTTTAACTACGGACAGTACTCTGGAAACACCATATATTTT
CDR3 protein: CASSFNYGQYSGNTIYF

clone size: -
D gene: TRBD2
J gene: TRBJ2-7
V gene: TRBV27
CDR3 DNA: TGTGCCAGCAGTACACCGAGCGGGGGATCGCGCGAGCAGTACTTC
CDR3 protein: CASSTPSGGSREQYF

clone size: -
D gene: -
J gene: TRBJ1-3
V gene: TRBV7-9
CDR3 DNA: TGTGCCAGCAGCTCTTTAAACTCTGGAAACACCATATATTTT
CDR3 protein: CASSSLNSGNTIYF

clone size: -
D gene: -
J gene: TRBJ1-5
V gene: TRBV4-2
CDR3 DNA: TGTGCCAGCAGCCAGGACATGCTCACAGGGCGTTCAGTCAATCAGCCCCAGCATTTT
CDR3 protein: CASSQDMLTGRSVNQPQHF

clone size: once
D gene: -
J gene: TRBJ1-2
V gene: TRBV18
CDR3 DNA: TGTGCCAGCTCACCACCAGGCAGCACCGGGGGCTACACCTTC
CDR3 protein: CASSPPGSTGGYTF

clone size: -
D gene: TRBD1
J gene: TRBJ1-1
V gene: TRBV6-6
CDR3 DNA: TGTGCCAGCAGTTACGGGCAGGGGGCAATGATTGAAGCTTTCTTT
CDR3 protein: CASSYGQGAMIEAFF

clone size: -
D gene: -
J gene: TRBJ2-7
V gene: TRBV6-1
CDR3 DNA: TGTGCCAGCAGGAGGGACGTTGACTACGAGCAGTACTTC
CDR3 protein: CASRRDVDYEQYF

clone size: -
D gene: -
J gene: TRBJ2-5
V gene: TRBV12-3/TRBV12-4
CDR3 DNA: TGTGCCAGCAGTGAATTAGAGACCCAGTACTTC
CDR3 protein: CASSELETQYF

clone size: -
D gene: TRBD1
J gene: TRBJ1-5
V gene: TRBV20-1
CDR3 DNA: TGCAGTGCTAGTACAGGGGGCAATCAGCCCCAGCATTTT
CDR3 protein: CSASTGGNQPQHF